The 25 T cell receptor beta chains in this list originate from one sample, sequenced in a study of T cells in Graves' hyperthyroidism and ophthalmopathy. Template material for amplifying TCR beta CDR3 regions consisted of RNA transcripts. The HTBI set primed first-round TCR CDR3 RT-PCR. TCRdb re-called the multiplex PCR reads with MiXCR, one entry per CDR3 protein. The sample lists roughly 600,000 distinct CDR3 sequences, more than 14% occurring once. The sequencing sample was made of blood. The receptor set was obtained from a woman aged 45-65 years with Graves' ophthalmopathy.

This clonotype was detected ten times or more. One end of the junction does not line up with germline, which may come from a read error. The rearrangement uses TRBV12-3 or TRBV12-4 and TRBJ1-1; D is possibly TRBD1 (5 bases). The CDR3 sequence is 14 residues long. The CDR3 sequence is CASSLRGQNTEAFF. DNA of the CDR3: TGCGCCAGCAGCTTGAGAGGACAGAACACTGAAGCTTTCTTT.

In its sample, this clonotype was seen many times. This sequence joins TRBV11-1 and TRBJ1-2; 7 bases are shared with TRBD1. V dropped 3 bases and J dropped 4; count of bases not matched to a gene: 14. CDR1 is SGHAT, CDR2 FQDESV, per germline (reference sequence). The CDR3 is 17 residues long. The CDR3, as DNA: TGTGCCAGCAGCTTGACAACATTGACAGGGAACATCTATGGCTACACCTTC. Translating it yields CASSLTTLTGNIYGYTF.

This clonotype was counted a few times. The CDR3 DNA reads TGTGCCAGCAGCCAAGAGGGACTAGAGGGGGAGCAGTTCTTC. This codes for CASSQEGLEGEQFF. The V gene is TRBV4-2, the J gene TRBJ2-1, with 8 positions matching TRBD2. CDR3 length: 14 residues. V shed 0 bases and J 10 bases; nucleotides not matched to a gene: 5. The germline V gene encodes CDR1 LGHNA and CDR2 YNFKEQ.

This clonotype has ten or more counts. V and J are TRBV28 and TRBJ2-1, with 9 bases aligning to TRBD1. V lost 6 bases and J lost 8; bases outside the gene matches: 5. The CDR3 length is 13 residues. Germline values: CDR1 MDHEN, CDR2 SYDVKM. The CDR3 DNA sequence: TGTGCCAGCAGAAAAGACAGGGGGTATGAGCAGTTCTTC. Protein product: CASRKDRGYEQFF. The entire variable domain, with the rest obtained from reference TRBV28 and TRBJ2-1, is as follows: DVKVTQSSRYLVKRTGEKVFLECVQDMDHENMFWYRQDPGLGLRLIYFSYDVKMKEKGDIPEGYSVSREKKERFSLILESASTNQTSMYLCASRKDRGYEQFFGPGTRLTVL.

This clonotype showed up just a few times. This chain links TRBV6-1 with TRBJ2-7, with a tentative D call TRBD1 (5 bases). The CDR3 covers 14 residues. CDR1 is MNHNS and CDR2 is SASEGT in the germline V gene. Trimming took off 6 bases at V and 3 bases at J, with 15 bases between the two ends. In DNA, the CDR3 is TGTGCCAGCAGCCTCCAAGACAGTATCTACGAGCAGTACTTC. It encodes CASSLQDSIYEQYF.

In its sample, this clonotype was seen a few times. This chain joins TRBV5-1 and TRBJ2-5; 11 bases fit TRBD1. The junction had 8 bases not matched to a gene; V was cut back by 9 bases and J by 4 bases. Germline CDR1 is SGHRS and CDR2 is YFSETQ. The CDR3 extends over 14 amino acids. Here the CDR3 DNA reads TGCGCCACTCGCCCGGACAGGGGGCGAGAGACCCAGTACTTC. Protein: CATRPDRGRETQYF.

This clonotype was observed a handful of times. The chain uses TRBV24-1 and TRBJ2-2; 11 bases map to TRBD2. Trimming took 4 bases from V and 7 from J; bases not matched to a gene: 7. CDR1 is KGHDR, CDR2 SFDVKD, per germline. This CDR3 is 16 amino acids long. This CDR3 reads CATSDPTSGIGGELFF. The DNA for the CDR3 is TGTGCCACCAGTGACCCGACTAGCGGGATTGGCGGGGAGCTGTTTTTT.

This chain joins TRBV12-3 or TRBV12-4 and TRBJ2-2, with 11 bases that match TRBD2. This CDR3 has 18 amino acids. The V gene end was trimmed by 6 bases and the J gene end by 1 base; junction bases not matched to a gene: 10. The chain's CDR3 is CASRKGAGLAGNTGELFF. The CDR3 DNA reads TGTGCCAGCAGGAAGGGGGCCGGACTAGCGGGGAACACCGGGGAGCTGTTTTTT.

This clonotype came up many times. This sequence joins TRBV7-9 and TRBJ2-1; no clear D. The CDR3 loop spans 13 amino acids. The germline V gene encodes CDR1 SEHNR and CDR2 FQNEAQ (reference sequence). The V gene lost 1 base and the J gene lost 13 bases, with 14 bases spanning the gap. The CDR3 DNA reads as TGTGCCAGCAGCTTAGGGGAAACGGGTCTCCAGTTCTTC. This translates into CASSLGETGLQFF.

This clonotype occurred many times. The chain employs TRBV5-1 and TRBJ2-3; D perhaps matches TRBD2 (5 bases). Trimming pared 1 base from V and 5 bases from J, leaving 14 bases between. The CDR3 is 15 amino acids. Germline CDR1 reads SGHRS; CDR2 reads YFSETQ. The CDR3 nucleotides read TGCGCCAGCAGCTTGACGGCTATCCGGGGAGATACGCAGTATTTT. Its translation is CASSLTAIRGDTQYF.

This clonotype was picked up many times. The chain links TRBV29-1 to TRBJ1-1, with 10 bases matching TRBD1. This CDR3 is built from 14 residues. The ends lost 7 bases at V and 6 bases at J; junction bases unmatched: 11. CDR1 is SQVTM and CDR2 is ANQGSEA in the germline V gene. CDR3 sequence reads: CSAETIGQGAEAFF. CDR3 nucleotide sequence: TGCAGCGCCGAAACCATTGGACAGGGGGCTGAAGCTTTCTTT.

Details on this clonotype: A read error may be the cause here, since a much bigger clone is one base away. The chain joins TRBV28 to TRBJ1-2; no definite D call. This CDR3 has 15 amino acids. The V gene's germline CDR1 is MDHEN and CDR2 SYDVKM. The V end lost 5 bases, the J end lost 6 bases, and 19 bases lay between the germline ends. CDR3 nucleotides: TGTGCCAGCAGTCTTATACTGGGGAGAGGGCATGGCTACACCTTC. As protein: CASSLILGRGHGYTF.

The chain uses TRBV9 and TRBJ1-2, with D hard to call. In germline, CDR1 is SGDLS, CDR2 YYNGEE. Trimming stripped 0 bases from V and 1 base from J, with 10 bases between. The CDR3 is made up of 15 amino acids. The CDR3 region is CASSVATDLNYGYTF. The CDR3 bases are TGTGCCAGCAGCGTAGCGACGGACCTTAACTATGGCTACACCTTC.

This clonotype showed up many times. V is TRBV27 and J is TRBJ2-1; TRBD1 aligns across 10 bases. J lost 3 bases, V lost 5 bases, and 7 bases had no gene match. Looked up from germline, CDR1 is MNHEY and CDR2 is SMNVEV (reference sequence). CDR3 length equals 16 residues. The CDR3: CASSTGQGGHYNEQFF. The CDR3 DNA sequence: TGTGCCAGCAGTACAGGACAGGGGGGTCACTACAATGAGCAGTTCTTC.

Ten or more counts support this clonotype. This rearrangement joins TRBV7-3 to TRBJ2-1; 9 bases map to TRBD2. Trimming took 6 bases from V and 9 from J; bases not matched to a gene: 9. Looked up from germline, CDR1 is SGHTA and CDR2 is FQGTGA. This CDR3 is built from 14 residues. DNA of the CDR3: TGTGCCAGCAGTGGGGCTAGCGGGATTCCTGAGCAGTTCTTC. Its protein is CASSGASGIPEQFF.

This clonotype came up many times. CDR3 residues: CASSRGTSGDTQYF. The CDR3 DNA reads as TGTGCCAGCAGCCGGGGGACTAGTGGAGATACGCAGTATTTT. The J gene is TRBJ2-3, the V gene TRBV11-2; 8 bases line up with TRBD2. Trimming at V came to 5 bases and at J to 5 bases, leaving 6 bases not matched to a gene. CDR3 size: 14 residues. Germline V gives CDR1 SGHAT, CDR2 FQNNGV.

The table lists this clonotype with a few counts. At one boundary the junction diverges from the germline segment, which might be a read error. The J gene is TRBJ1-5, the V gene TRBV2; tentatively, D is TRBD1 (6 bases). Germline CDR1 SNHLY, CDR2 FYNNEI. The length of the CDR3 is 16 residues. The CDR3 protein is CVSSEALQGSNQPQHF. CDR3 DNA: TGTGTCAGCAGTGAAGCGCTTCAGGGGTCGAATCAGCCCCAGCATTTT.

The chain links TRBV12-3 or TRBV12-4 to TRBJ2-1, with 9 nucleotides matching TRBD2. The length of the CDR3 is 15 residues. Germline trimming cut 6 bases from V and 3 bases from J; bases unmatched to any gene: 6. The CDR3 sequence: CASRPGLADYNEQFF. The CDR3 DNA reads as TGTGCCAGCAGACCGGGACTAGCAGACTACAATGAGCAGTTCTTC.

V and J are TRBV19 and TRBJ2-1, with 12 bases that match TRBD2. This CDR3 is built from 16 residues. Trimming cost V 3 bases and J 0 bases; bases outside gene matches: 0. Per the germline V gene, CDR1 is LNHDA and CDR2 is SQIVND (reference sequence). CDR3 sequence reads: CASSMTSGSSYNEQFF. Here the CDR3 DNA reads TGTGCCAGTAGTATGACTAGCGGGAGCTCCTACAATGAGCAGTTCTTC. Looking up the rest from reference TRBV19 and TRBJ2-1 gives the full variable domain: DGGITQSPKYLFRKEGQNVTLSCEQNLNHDAMYWYRQDPGQGLRLIYYSQIVNDFQKGDIAEGYSVSREKKESFPLTVTSAQKNPTAFYLCASSMTSGSSYNEQFFGPGTRLTVL.

This clonotype was counted many times. V gene TRBV5-1 combines with J gene TRBJ1-1; 7 nucleotides align to TRBD1. The CDR3 has 14 amino acids. Looked up from germline, CDR1 is SGHRS and CDR2 is YFSETQ. V shed 4 bases and J 1 base; nucleotides not matched to a gene: 4. The CDR3 here is CASSQGTANTEAFF. In DNA form, the CDR3 reads TGCGCCAGCAGCCAAGGGACAGCGAACACTGAAGCTTTCTTT.

This clonotype was observed many times. V usage is TRBV12-3 or TRBV12-4 and J usage is TRBJ2-3; a possible D gene is TRBD2 (5 bases). The CDR3 length is 14 residues. The germline V and J ends were trimmed by 5 bases and 4 bases, with 13 bases remaining between them. The CDR3 loop is CASSLLTTPDTQYF. The DNA of the CDR3 is TGTGCCAGCAGTCTACTGACTACTCCAGATACGCAGTATTTT.

Many counts were recorded for this clonotype. The chain employs TRBV7-9 and TRBJ2-7, with D unresolved. The germline V and J ends were trimmed by 5 bases and 6 bases, with 5 bases remaining between them. The CDR3 loop spans 10 amino acids. CDR1 and CDR2 from the germline V gene are SEHNR and FQNEAQ (reference sequence). The CDR3 loop is CASSDGEQYF. In nucleotides, the CDR3 is TGTGCCAGCAGCGACGGCGAGCAGTACTTC.

V usage is TRBV3-1 and J usage is TRBJ2-7; no clear D. Germline CDR1 and CDR2: LGHDT and YNNKEL (reference sequence). The CDR3 totals 15 residues. Trimming removed 0 bases from V and 1 base from J, with 10 bases in between. CDR3 DNA sequence: TGTGCCAGCAGCCAAGATGGGGTGAAGTCCTACGAGCAGTACTTC. This sequence encodes CASSQDGVKSYEQYF.

The chain couples TRBV27 to TRBJ2-1; D is possibly TRBD1 (5 bases). From germline, CDR1 is MNHEY and CDR2 SMNVEV (reference sequence). Trimming cost V 0 bases and J 1 base, with 13 bases left between them. This CDR3 has 17 residues. CDR3 amino acids: CASSLSRGVNSYNEQFF. CDR3 nucleotide sequence: TGTGCCAGCAGTTTATCAAGGGGCGTTAATTCCTACAATGAGCAGTTCTTC.

This clonotype was counted ten times or more. This sequence joins TRBV7-8 and TRBJ1-2, with TRBD1 as a possible D gene (5 bases). CDR1 and CDR2 from the germline V gene are SGHVS and FQNEAQ. V was shortened by 2 bases and J by 4 bases, with 11 bases between the two germline ends. The CDR3 is 14 amino acids. The CDR3: CASSLFKGTYGYTF. The DNA of the CDR3 is TGTGCCAGCAGCTTATTCAAGGGGACCTATGGCTACACCTTC.